The 27 T cell receptor beta chains below all came from one sample that was sequenced in a study of T cell responses to AZD1222 COVID-19 vaccine. Assay: immunoSEQ multiplex PCR; the TCRdb copy retains only in-frame clones and omits some. The sample has 90,000 or so clones, 70% to 90% seen once. This material consisted of peripheral blood, taken 28 days after the second AZD1222 dose. All receptors derive from an adult who received the AZD1222 COVID-19 vaccine.

This chain uses TRBV7-8 with TRBJ1-5, with D perhaps matching TRBD1 (5 bases). V was trimmed by 5 bases and J by 3 bases, leaving 8 bases between them. CDR1 SGHVS and CDR2 FQNEAQ come from the germline V gene. The CDR3 runs 13 residues. CDR3 region: CASSQGINQPQHF. DNA for the CDR3: TGTGCCAGCAGCCAGGGAATCAATCAGCCCCAGCATTTT.

The chain combines TRBV6-5 with TRBJ1-2; the D gene is possibly TRBD1 (5 bases). The germline V gene has CDR1 MNHEY and CDR2 SVGAGI. V shed 3 bases and J shed 5 bases, with 10 bases lying between them. The CDR3 totals 13 residues. The CDR3 DNA sequence: TGTGCCAGCAGTTATTGGGAGGGGTATGGCTACACCTTC. Translation gives CASSYWEGYGYTF.

This sequence joins TRBV7-9 and TRBJ1-1, with a possible D match to TRBD1 (5 bases). Trimming stripped 7 bases from V and 5 bases from J, with 20 bases between. Germline lookup yields CDR1 SEHNR and CDR2 FQNEAQ (reference sequence). The CDR3 is 15 amino acids. CDR3 sequence reads: CASNSVGGRRTEAFF. The CDR3 coding sequence is TGTGCCAGCAACTCCGTGGGGGGTAGGAGAACTGAAGCTTTCTTT.

Remarks on this clone: The sample holds other DNA sequences that translate to the same CDR3. The J gene is TRBJ1-5, the V gene TRBV7-9, with a possible D match to TRBD1 (5 bases). V lost 10 bases to trimming and J lost 7 bases, with 14 bases between them. Germline lookup yields CDR1 SEHNR and CDR2 FQNEAQ (reference sequence). CDR3 length equals 12 residues. CDR3: CATRDDNQPQHF. The CDR3 nucleotides read TGTGCCACTCGGGACGACAACCAGCCCCAGCATTTT.

The chain carries TRBV27 and TRBJ1-5; a possible D gene is TRBD1 (5 bases). The CDR3 length is 13 residues. Per the germline V gene, CDR1 is MNHEY and CDR2 is SMNVEV (reference sequence). The ends were cut back, 3 bases at V and 7 bases at J, with 10 bases in the middle. CDR3: CASSFGAWQPQHF. The CDR3 DNA is TGTGCCAGCAGTTTCGGGGCATGGCAGCCCCAGCATTTT.

This chain connects TRBV5-1 to TRBJ2-7; 10 positions agree with TRBD1. V was pared by 3 bases and J by 3 bases, with 6 bases of the junction left unmatched. The CDR3 is 15 amino acids. Looked up from germline, CDR1 is SGHRS and CDR2 is YFSETQ. For the CDR3, the DNA is TGCGCCAGCAGCTCCCCCGGGACAGGGGACTACGAGCAGTACTTC. It specifies CASSSPGTGDYEQYF.

The chain joins TRBV19 to TRBJ1-4; TRBD1 matches 7 bases. Germline V gene lookup returns CDR1 LNHDA and CDR2 SQIVND (reference sequence). The CDR3 sequence is 14 residues long. V trimming: 6 bases; J trimming: 7 bases; junction bases outside the gene matches: 8. Here the CDR3 DNA reads TGTGCCAGTAGCGGGACAGATCAGGGTGAAAAACTGTTTTTT. Protein product: CASSGTDQGEKLFF. The variable domain in full, completed from reference TRBV19 and TRBJ1-4, reads DGGITQSPKYLFRKEGQNVTLSCEQNLNHDAMYWYRQDPGQGLRLIYYSQIVNDFQKGDIAEGYSVSREKKESFPLTVTSAQKNPTAFYLCASSGTDQGEKLFFGSGTQLSVL.

The V call is TRBV19, the J call TRBJ2-7, with TRBD1 as a possible D gene (6 bases). Germline CDR1 is LNHDA and CDR2 is SQIVND (reference sequence). The germline V and J ends were trimmed by 3 bases and 3 bases, with 12 bases remaining between them. CDR3 length: 14 amino acids. In DNA, the CDR3 is TGTGCCAGTAGTATGGGTACAGGGAACTACGAGCAGTACTTC. Translation: CASSMGTGNYEQYF.

This chain connects TRBV4-3 to TRBJ2-1, with 9 bases fitting TRBD1. Germline V CDR1 and CDR2: LGHNA, YSLEER. V gave up 2 bases and J gave up 6 bases; unmatched junction bases: 2. This CDR3 comprises 14 residues. CDR3 nucleotide sequence: TGCGCCAGCAGCCAATGGACAGGGGTCAATGAGCAGTTCTTC. Its protein product is CASSQWTGVNEQFF.

The chain links TRBV9 to TRBJ2-5, with D tentatively TRBD2 (7 bases). CDR3 length: 15 residues. The germline CDR1 and CDR2 sequences are SGDLS and YYNGEE. V gave up 0 bases and J gave up 5 bases, with 14 bases separating them. CDR3 in amino acids: CASSVGIGGRETQYF. In DNA form, the CDR3 reads TGTGCCAGCAGCGTAGGGATCGGGGGGCGCGAGACCCAGTACTTC. Drawing the rest from reference TRBV9 and TRBJ2-5, the complete variable domain is DSGVTQTPKHLITATGQRVTLRCSPRSGDLSVYWYQQSLDQGLQFLIQYYNGEERAKGNILERFSAQQFPDLHSELNLSSLELGDSALYFCASSVGIGGRETQYFGPGTRLLVL.

This clone was observed a single time. V is TRBV3-1 (or the pseudogene TRBV3-2) and J is TRBJ2-5; TRBD2 is a possible D gene (6 bases). V was cut by 3 bases and J by 0 bases, with 11 bases left in between. Germline CDR1 LGHDT, CDR2 YNNKEL (reference sequence). The CDR3 runs 15 residues. CDR3 in DNA: TGTGCCAGCAGCCAGGTCGGGGGATACCAAGAGACCCAGTACTTC. It encodes CASSQVGGYQETQYF.

This chain links TRBV13 with TRBJ2-1; D gene ambiguous. The CDR3 is 11 residues long. From germline, CDR1 is PRHDT and CDR2 FYEKMQ (reference sequence). Trimming stripped 8 bases from V and 5 bases from J, with 7 bases between. CDR3 sequence: CASLHDNEQFF. CDR3 nucleotides: TGTGCCAGCCTGCATGACAATGAGCAGTTCTTC.

The rearrangement joins TRBV28 to TRBJ1-2; 7 bases match TRBD1. The CDR3 has 13 amino acids. Germline V gives CDR1 MDHEN, CDR2 SYDVKM. With 8 bases clipped from V and 4 bases from J, the junction kept 7 bases outside the gene matches. CDR3 bases: TGTGCCAGCCACGGGACAGAAATCTATGGCTACACCTTC. As protein: CASHGTEIYGYTF.

V usage is TRBV28 and J usage is TRBJ1-6; no clear D gene. CDR3 size: 15 residues. The V gene's germline CDR1 is MDHEN and CDR2 SYDVKM. Trimming pared 2 bases from V and 4 bases from J, leaving 9 bases between. The chain's CDR3 is CASSLVSPYNSPLHF. In DNA form, the CDR3 reads TGTGCCAGCAGTTTAGTCTCCCCTTATAATTCACCCCTCCACTTT. Supplemented by reference TRBV28 and TRBJ1-6, the full variable domain reads DVKVTQSSRYLVKRTGEKVFLECVQDMDHENMFWYRQDPGLGLRLIYFSYDVKMKEKGDIPEGYSVSREKKERFSLILESASTNQTSMYLCASSLVSPYNSPLHFGNGTRLTVT.

The rearrangement uses TRBV30 and TRBJ2-3; TRBD2 aligns across 7 bases. The germline V gene has CDR1 GTSNPN and CDR2 SVGIG (reference sequence). V lost 2 bases to trimming and J lost 1 base; unmatched junction nucleotides: 6. The CDR3 loop spans 15 amino acids. The DNA of the CDR3 is TGTGCCTGGAGTAAGGGAGGGCTTCGCACAGATACGCAGTATTTT. Its protein is CAWSKGGLRTDTQYF.

A single count supports this clone. The chain links TRBV19 to TRBJ2-6; 9 nucleotides match TRBD2. The length of the CDR3 is 21 residues. Germline V gene lookup returns CDR1 LNHDA and CDR2 SQIVND (reference sequence). V shed 5 bases and J 0 bases; nucleotides not matched to a gene: 17. Here the CDR3 DNA reads TGTGCCAGTAGTCCCCGCCGAATAGCGGGGGTGACAAGCTCTGGGGCCAACGTCCTGACTTTC. Its translation: CASSPRRIAGVTSSGANVLTF.

J is TRBJ2-1 and V is TRBV19, with D maybe TRBD2 (5 bases). The V end lost 3 bases, the J end lost 3 bases, and 9 bases lay between the germline ends. Germline V CDR1 and CDR2: LNHDA, SQIVND (reference sequence). This CDR3 comprises 14 residues. Here the CDR3 reads CASSITDYYNEQFF. The CDR3 DNA sequence: TGTGCCAGTAGTATTACAGACTACTACAATGAGCAGTTCTTC.

Only one count was recorded for this clone. V gene TRBV5-5 combines with J gene TRBJ2-7; D gene ambiguous. Per the germline V gene, CDR1 is SGHKS and CDR2 is YYEKEE (reference sequence). Trimming stripped 2 bases from V and 2 bases from J, with 5 bases between. This CDR3 comprises 12 residues. The CDR3 sequence: CASSFATYEQYF. The CDR3 coding sequence is TGTGCCAGCAGCTTCGCGACCTACGAGCAGTACTTC.

Points on this clone: The sample carries other DNA sequences with the same CDR3. The rearrangement uses TRBV9 and TRBJ2-7; tentatively, D is TRBD1 (6 bases). The ends were cut back, 4 bases at V and 3 bases at J, with 14 bases in the middle. CDR1 and CDR2 (germline): SGDLS, YYNGEE. This CDR3 has 14 residues. The CDR3, as DNA: TGTGCCAGCAGCCCAGGGGATGAGGACTACGAGCAGTACTTC. The encoded protein is CASSPGDEDYEQYF.

This clone has only one observation. V is TRBV25-1 and J is TRBJ1-4; 7 bases align to TRBD1. Germline V gives CDR1 MGHDK, CDR2 SYGVNS. CDR3 size: 17 residues. Trimming cost V 0 bases and J 4 bases; bases outside gene matches: 8. CDR3 loop: CASSEYIGGSDNEKLFF. The CDR3 DNA sequence: TGTGCCAGCAGTGAATATATAGGGGGCTCAGATAATGAAAAACTGTTTTTT.

The J gene is TRBJ1-6, the V gene TRBV3-1 (or the pseudogene TRBV3-2); D might be TRBD1 (6 bases). This CDR3 contains 14 residues. Germline V gives CDR1 LGHDT, CDR2 YNNKEL (reference sequence). V dropped 2 bases and J dropped 5 bases, with 7 bases sitting between them. The CDR3 DNA is TGTGCCAGCAGCCAACAGGGGAATAATTCACCCCTCCACTTT. Amino acids: CASSQQGNNSPLHF.

The chain carries TRBV2 and TRBJ1-6; D perhaps matches TRBD1 (6 bases). Germline V gene data show CDR1 as SNHLY and CDR2 as FYNNEI. V was pared by 6 bases and J by 6 bases, with 15 bases between. The CDR3 contains 15 residues. Here the CDR3 DNA reads TGTGCCAGCAGCTCAACAGGGAACGGTAATTCACCCCTCCACTTT. It yields the protein CASSSTGNGNSPLHF.

This clone appeared once. In nucleotides, the CDR3 is TGTGCCAGCAGCTTGAAAGGGCAGAATGAAAAACTGTTTTTT. It specifies CASSLKGQNEKLFF. The V gene is TRBV5-6, the J gene TRBJ1-4; D remains ambiguous. Germline V CDR1 and CDR2: SGHDT, YYEEEE. V shed 1 base and J shed 5 bases, with 9 bases lying between them. The CDR3 runs 14 residues. Based on the CDR3 plus reference TRBV5-6 and TRBJ1-4, the full variable domain is DAGVTQSPTHLIKTRGQQVTLRCSPKSGHDTVSWYQQALGQGPQFIFQYYEEEERQRGNFPDRFSGHQFPNYSSELNVNALLLGDSALYLCASSLKGQNEKLFFGSGTQLSVL.

The chain is built from TRBV7-3 and TRBJ1-1; D is unresolved. The CDR3 loop spans 13 amino acids. CDR1 SGHTA and CDR2 FQGTGA come from the germline V gene. Deletions cut 5 bases from V and 1 base from J, with 8 bases between. The CDR3 protein is CASSTQENTEAFF. The CDR3 coding sequence is TGTGCCAGCAGCACGCAGGAGAACACTGAAGCTTTCTTT.

The CDR3 DNA reads TGTGCCAGCAGTGAACCAGGGGGTTCCACTAACTATGGCTACACCTTC. It translates to CASSEPGGSTNYGYTF. This rearrangement joins TRBV6-1 to TRBJ1-2; 7 nucleotides line up with TRBD1. V gave up 2 bases and J gave up 0 bases; unmatched junction bases: 6. The CDR3 is 16 residues long. The germline CDR1 and CDR2 sequences are MNHNS and SASEGT.

This rearrangement joins TRBV11-2 to TRBJ1-6; D call uncertain. From germline, CDR1 is SGHAT and CDR2 FQNNGV. The CDR3 spans 16 residues. Trimming shortened V by 6 bases and J by 0 bases, and 12 bases separated the two germline ends. The CDR3, as DNA: TGTGCCAGCAGTAAGACGGCGAGCTCCTATAATTCACCCCTCCACTTT. This codes for CASSKTASSYNSPLHF. The full variable domain, rest sourced from reference TRBV11-2 and TRBJ1-6, is EAGVAQSPRYKIIEKRQSVAFWCNPISGHATLYWYQQILGQGPKLLIQFQNNGVVDDSQLPKDRFSAERLKGVDSTLKIQPAKLEDSAVYLCASSKTASSYNSPLHFGNGTRLTVT.

This clone has a single count. The chain is built from TRBV18 and TRBJ1-1; D remains unclear. Trimming removed 3 bases at V and 4 bases at J, with 12 bases between. Germline V CDR1 and CDR2: KGHSH, LQKENI. The CDR3 covers 14 residues. For the CDR3, the DNA is TGTGCCAGCTCACCTAGAATGGGCAGCACTGAAGCTTTCTTT. This encodes CASSPRMGSTEAFF.